The clone carrying this T cell receptor beta chain has ten or more counts. The entry originates in a study of molecular identifiers for immune sequencing clone quantification. MiXCR, run by TCRdb on the PCR reads, gives a single entry per CDR3 protein. Of over 300,000 distinct CDR3 sequences listed, over 20% are singletons. After removal of 0 bases from V and 10 bases from J, the junction contained 3 bases not matched to a gene. Germline CDR1 is SGHKS and CDR2 is YYEKEE (reference sequence). This CDR3 comprises 13 residues. This TCR came from a human donor in good health. Some libraries in this study had Jurkat cell RNA spiked in. The chain couples TRBV5-5 to TRBJ1-1, with 10 nucleotides matching TRBD1. What was sequenced was naive CD8+ T cells from blood, with Jurkat cell RNA spiked in. Subset: FACS-sorted CD8+CD4-CCR7+CD45RA+ naive T cells. This chain's CDR3 is CASSLGQGAAAFF. The CDR3 DNA is TGTGCCAGCAGCTTGGGACAGGGGGCTGCAGCTTTCTTT.